This entry concerns a single TCR beta chain. As yet, its antigen is unknown. This sample was taken from a study of immune heterogeneity within non-small cell lung tumors. In the study overall: There was 1 tumor not otherwise specified, along with 10 non-squamous carcinomas and a few squamous cell carcinomas. Study conclusions and caveats: The study found identical dominant CDR3 beta clonotypes recurring across tumor sites within a patient, alongside site-unique high-frequency clones. A significant, moderate positive correlation (R roughly 0.35) linked local T-cell clonality and tumor mutational burden. Largely, high-frequency T-cell receptor beta clonotypes differed from one individual patient to another.

A multiplex PCR containing 32 V primers and 13 J primers was used to amplify TCR beta CDR3. From the multiplex PCR reads, TCRdb called clonotypes with MiXCR, one entry per CDR3 protein. The sample includes more than 3,500 distinct CDR3 sequences, roughly 21% seen only once; the top ten take 8% to 10%. Template material for each sample was about 0.55 ug of bulk tumor genomic DNA. Spaced far apart, several biopsies were taken from each primary tumor during surgery. Undergoing curative surgery were patients whose non-small cell lung cancer was untreated and newly diagnosed. The receptor comes from a man aged 65 to 85 with non-small cell lung cancer. What was sequenced was lung tumor tissue.

The CDR3 bases are TGCGCCAGCAGTGCGAGAGGGGTTAGCACTGAAGCTTTCTTT. Amino acid sequence: CASSARGVSTEAFF. This chain joins TRBV10-2 and TRBJ1-1, with D maybe TRBD1 (5 bases). The germline gives CDR1 WSHSY, CDR2 SAAADI. V lost 4 bases and J lost 4, with 13 bases in between. The CDR3 is 14 amino acids.